This TCR beta chain was captured in a study of T cells in Graves' hyperthyroidism and ophthalmopathy (dated by TCRdb to 2018 to 2020). Regarding the complete study: Peripheral blood was sampled at the time of initial diagnosis, prior to any treatment. In addition, the study compared T-cell repertoires in thyroid tissue and in blood from six Graves' hyperthyroidism patients. Following sampling, methimazole starting at 30 mg daily was given to hyperthyroidism patients, and high-dose intravenous methylprednisolone was given to ophthalmopathy patients. Prospective prediction of ophthalmopathy was tested in an independent validation cohort consisting of 18 to 20 hyperthyroidism patients and about 17 patients who later progressed to ophthalmopathy. The paper describes TCR Vbeta CDR3 sequencing of 120 to 150 peripheral blood samples, made up of 43 ophthalmopathy patients, around 73 hyperthyroidism patients and 17 progressor patients. The 100 or so discovery patients were randomly split 7:3 into training and test sets. TCR V-J signatures able to tell the groups apart were searched for in a discovery cohort of 95 or so patients, of whom more than 40 had Graves' ophthalmopathy and about 60 had stable Graves' hyperthyroidism.

In the ophthalmopathy patients, disease was moderately to severely active, with a Clinical Activity Score of 3 or more, a NOSPECS grade of 4 or more, and a duration of less than 3 months. Patients with uncontrolled infections, other autoimmune diseases, pregnancy or lactation were excluded. Diagnoses were based on clinical symptoms, serum thyroxine and TRAb, thyroid ultrasound and orbital computed tomography. PBMCs were separated from roughly 9.3 ml of fresh peripheral blood using Ficoll-Paque density gradient centrifugation. Total RNA was extracted using Trizol reagent, and RNA quality was assessed on an Agilent 2100 Bioanalyzer. The TCR beta CDR3 regions were amplified from RNA transcripts. The TCR CDR3 was subjected to a first round of RT-PCR using the HTBI primer set and the Qiagen OneStep RT-PCR kit. The libraries were constructed in a second round of multiplex PCR and then size-selected and purified. Paired-end sequencing of the libraries was performed with 100 bp reads on an Illumina HiSeq2000. The paper's processing steps were these. SOAPnuke was used to process the raw data, throwing out any read that contained adapters or uncalled bases, had a mean Phred below 15, or lacked an exact constant-primer or identifier match. High-quality paired reads were merged using COPE v1.2.5, and each unique nucleotide sequence was defined as a clonotype. Clonotypes were aligned to IMGT TRBV, TRBD and TRBJ reference segments using MiTCR v1.1. The analysis included only V-J combinations with a frequency above 0.0001, which together covered approximately 99% of the repertoires. The TCS score was defined as the ratio of F50 (clonal expansion) to E x V (chaos), calculated using BLOSUM62-based TCRdist between CDR3 peptides within each V-J. Welch's t-statistics and random forest reduced 514 V-J features to 10 to 15, which were used in a naive Bayes classifier (R e1071). TCRdb handled the public reads itself, with Q25 trimming in fastp and clone calling in MiXCR, and kept productive beta chains. Entries are consolidated by CDR3 protein sequence, retaining the most common genes and DNA. Clone size and V and J calls follow TCRdb, not the original study. The sample data list about 590,000 distinct CDR3 sequences, and 12% to 15% of these were observed just once. The ten largest clones represent 7.1% of the sample.

Including the terminal cysteine and phenylalanine, the CDR3 comprises 12 residues. Only CDR3 DNA is held: 36 bases, read in frame from base 1. CDR1 and CDR2 are read off the germline V gene as SGHDT and YYEEEE. V lost 2 bases and J lost 7 bases; the stretch between them is 10 bases long. The paper's findings and limits, for the study overall: In validation, progression to ophthalmopathy was predicted by the model with 65% to 71% sensitivity and nearly 75% specificity, a median of 6.5 months before onset. No statistical method was used to set the sample size in advance, and investigators knew the group allocation. Most expanded thyroid clonotypes (frequency above 0.001) were also detected in blood, a finding suggesting that blood repertoires may reflect thyroid immune responses. A 13 V-J signature model separated ophthalmopathy from stable hyperthyroidism, with just over 85% sensitivity and about 81% specificity in cross-validation and 80%/75% in testing.

This clonotype was counted at least ten times. Its antigen target is currently unknown. The record has no base qualities; no much larger clone is one base away. The clonotype was recovered from a woman younger than 30 with Graves' ophthalmopathy. The chain joins TRBV5-6 to TRBJ2-7, with the D gene call left open. Specimen: blood. Read as DNA, the sequence is TGTGCCAGCAGCTTAGCCCCGAGGGAGCAGTACTTC. Its coded protein is CASSLAPREQYF.